This T cell receptor beta chain was observed in a study of technical replicates of blood from a few donors. The table came from immunoSEQ multiplex PCR; TCRdb's copy has only in-frame clones and leaves some out. The table includes around 70,000 clones, around 95% detected once. This TCR was recovered from a human donor in good health. The sample comprised T cells isolated from PBMCs.

CDR3: CASSVPGLPIYNEQFF. DNA of the CDR3: TGCGCCAGCAGCGTACCGGGACTCCCAATCTACAATGAGCAGTTCTTC. The V and J genes are TRBV4-1 and TRBJ2-1, with a tentative D call TRBD2 (6 bases). Germline lookup yields CDR1 MGHRA and CDR2 YSYEKL. V lost 5 bases, J lost 3 bases, and 17 bases lay in between. This CDR3 is 16 amino acids long.